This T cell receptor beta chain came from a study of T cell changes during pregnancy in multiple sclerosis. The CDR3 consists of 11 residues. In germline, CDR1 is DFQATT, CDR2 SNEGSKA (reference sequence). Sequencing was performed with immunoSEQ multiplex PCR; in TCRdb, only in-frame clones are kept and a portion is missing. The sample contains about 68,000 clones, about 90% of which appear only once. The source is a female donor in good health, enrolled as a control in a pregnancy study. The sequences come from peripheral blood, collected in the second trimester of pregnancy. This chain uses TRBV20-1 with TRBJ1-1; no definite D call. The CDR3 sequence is CSSRESTEAFF. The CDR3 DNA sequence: TGCAGCAGTAGGGAGAGCACTGAAGCTTTCTTT.